This paragraph reports one T cell receptor beta chain. The CDR3 runs 13 residues. V gave up 3 bases and J gave up 0 bases, with 3 bases separating them. The germline gives CDR1 MNHNS, CDR2 SASEGT. Assay used: immunoSEQ multiplex PCR; TCRdb lists only in-frame clones, some missing. The profile shows almost 65,000 clones, approximately 90% of them singletons. The record originates from a study of blood T cell repertoires in COVID-19. Across the whole study: Sources were T cells, B-cell-depleted T cells, or PBMCs; the material itself was cDNA or gDNA.

Cohort placement rested on clinical history that participants reported themselves. This chain joins TRBV6-1 and TRBJ1-3; D is ambiguous. This TCR came from a woman aged 40 to 50 who had recovered from COVID-19. Material: PBMCs or T cells enriched from blood (not recorded which). CDR3 nucleotide sequence: TGTGCCAGCAGTGACAGCTCTGGAAACACCATATATTTT. This sequence encodes CASSDSSGNTIYF.